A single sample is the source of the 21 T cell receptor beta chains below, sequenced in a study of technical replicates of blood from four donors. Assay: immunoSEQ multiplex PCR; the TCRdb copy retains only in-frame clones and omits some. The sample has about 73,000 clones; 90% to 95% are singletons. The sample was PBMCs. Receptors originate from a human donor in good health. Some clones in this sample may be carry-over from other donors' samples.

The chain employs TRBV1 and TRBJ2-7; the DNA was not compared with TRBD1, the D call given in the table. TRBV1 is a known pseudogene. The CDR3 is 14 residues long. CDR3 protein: CTSSQPTENYEQYF. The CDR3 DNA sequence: TGCACCAGCAGCCAACCGACAGAAAACTACGAGCAGTACTTC.

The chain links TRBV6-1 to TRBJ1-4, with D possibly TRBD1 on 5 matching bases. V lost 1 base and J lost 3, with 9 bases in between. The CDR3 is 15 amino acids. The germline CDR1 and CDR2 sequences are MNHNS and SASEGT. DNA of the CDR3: TGTGCCAGCAGTGAAGGGGCAGGGTCTAATGAAAAACTGTTTTTT. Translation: CASSEGAGSNEKLFF.

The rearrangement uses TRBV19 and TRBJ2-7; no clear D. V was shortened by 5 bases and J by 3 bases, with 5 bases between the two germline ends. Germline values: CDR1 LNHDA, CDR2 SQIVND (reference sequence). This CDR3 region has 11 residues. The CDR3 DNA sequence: TGTGCCAGTAGTTCTTTCTACGAGCAGTACTTC. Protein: CASSSFYEQYF.

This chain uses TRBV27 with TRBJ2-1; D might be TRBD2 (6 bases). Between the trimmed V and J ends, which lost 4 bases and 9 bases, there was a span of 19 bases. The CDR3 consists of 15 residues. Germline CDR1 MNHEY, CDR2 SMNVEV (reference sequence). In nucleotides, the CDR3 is TGTGCCAGCAGTTCACCGGGCCGCTCCGGGGGTGAGCAGTTCTTC. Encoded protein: CASSSPGRSGGEQFF.

The CDR3 region is CASSAGGSSYNEQFF. The CDR3 DNA reads as TGTGCCAGCAGTGCGGGGGGGAGCTCCTACAATGAGCAGTTCTTC. This sequence joins TRBV2 and TRBJ2-1, with 8 bases matching TRBD2. The CDR3 consists of 15 residues. Per germline, CDR1 SNHLY and CDR2 FYNNEI. J lost 0 bases, V lost 4 bases, and 2 bases had no gene match.

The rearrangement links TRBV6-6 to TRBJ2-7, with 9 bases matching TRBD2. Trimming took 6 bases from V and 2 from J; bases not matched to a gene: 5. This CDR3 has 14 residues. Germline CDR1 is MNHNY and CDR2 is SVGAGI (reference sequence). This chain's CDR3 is CASRPTSGAYEQYF. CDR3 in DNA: TGTGCCAGCAGACCGACTAGCGGAGCCTACGAGCAGTACTTC.

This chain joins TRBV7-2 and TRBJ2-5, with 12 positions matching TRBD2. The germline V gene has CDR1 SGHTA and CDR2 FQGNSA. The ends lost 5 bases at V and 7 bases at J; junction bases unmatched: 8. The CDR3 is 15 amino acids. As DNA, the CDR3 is TGTGCCAGCAGCCCCCTAGCGGGAGGGATGGGGACCCAGTACTTC. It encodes CASSPLAGGMGTQYF.

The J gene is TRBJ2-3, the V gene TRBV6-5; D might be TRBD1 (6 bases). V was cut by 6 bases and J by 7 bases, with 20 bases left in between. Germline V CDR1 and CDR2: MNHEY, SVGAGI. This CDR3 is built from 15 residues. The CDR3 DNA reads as TGTGCCAGCAGCCCGTCGACCACAGGGTTGAATACGCAGTATTTT. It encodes CASSPSTTGLNTQYF.

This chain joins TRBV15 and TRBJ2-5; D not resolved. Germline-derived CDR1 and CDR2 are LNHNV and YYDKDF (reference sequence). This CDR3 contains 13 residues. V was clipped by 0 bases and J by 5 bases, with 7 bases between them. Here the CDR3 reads CATSRDPRETQYF. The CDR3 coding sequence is TGTGCCACCAGCAGAGATCCCCGGGAGACCCAGTACTTC.

The CDR3 loop is CASSIDLRGIYEQYF. The DNA for the CDR3 is TGTGCCAGTAGTATAGATCTCAGGGGGATCTACGAGCAGTACTTC. V usage is TRBV19 and J usage is TRBJ2-7; 7 nucleotides line up with TRBD1. This CDR3 is built from 15 residues. V shed 0 bases, J shed 3 bases, and the junction held 5 bases outside the gene matches. Per germline, CDR1 LNHDA and CDR2 SQIVND (reference sequence).

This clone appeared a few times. CDR3 nucleotide sequence: TGTGCCAGCAGTGCGGGACTTTCCCAAAACATTCAGTACTTC. Its protein product is CASSAGLSQNIQYF. This chain uses TRBV6-5 with TRBJ2-4; D is possibly TRBD2 (6 bases). Germline V gene sequence: CDR1 MNHEY, CDR2 SVGAGI. Trimming took 5 bases from V and 5 from J, leaving 13 bases between them. The CDR3 length is 14 residues.

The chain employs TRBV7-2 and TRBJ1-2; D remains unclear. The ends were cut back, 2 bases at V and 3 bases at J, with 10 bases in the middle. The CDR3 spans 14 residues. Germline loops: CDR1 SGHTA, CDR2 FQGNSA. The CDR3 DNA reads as TGTGCCAGCAGCTTAACTTCCGGGGACTATGGCTACACCTTC. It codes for CASSLTSGDYGYTF. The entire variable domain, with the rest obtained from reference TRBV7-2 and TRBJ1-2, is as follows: GAGVSQSPSNKVTEKGKDVELRCDPISGHTALYWYRQSLGQGLEFLIYFQGNSAPDKSGLPSDRFSAERTGGSVSTLTIQRTQQEDSAVYLCASSLTSGDYGYTFGSGTRLTVV.

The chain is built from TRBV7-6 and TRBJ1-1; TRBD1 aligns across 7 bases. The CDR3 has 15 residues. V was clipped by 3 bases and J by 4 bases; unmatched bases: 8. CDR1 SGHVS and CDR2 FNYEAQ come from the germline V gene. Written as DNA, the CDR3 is TGTGCCAGCAGCTTGCGGACAGGCGGTAGCACTGAAGCTTTCTTT. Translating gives CASSLRTGGSTEAFF.

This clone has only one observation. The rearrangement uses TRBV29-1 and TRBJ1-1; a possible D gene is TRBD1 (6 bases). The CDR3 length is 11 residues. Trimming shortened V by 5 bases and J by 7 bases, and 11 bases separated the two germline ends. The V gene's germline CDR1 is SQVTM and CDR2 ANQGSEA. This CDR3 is CSVSSQGEAFF. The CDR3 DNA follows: TGCAGCGTTTCCTCACAGGGTGAAGCTTTCTTT.

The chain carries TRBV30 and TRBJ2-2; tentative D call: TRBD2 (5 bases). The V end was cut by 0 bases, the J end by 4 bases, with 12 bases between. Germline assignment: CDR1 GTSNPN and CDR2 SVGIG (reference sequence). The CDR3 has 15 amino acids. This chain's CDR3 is CAWSVLVEATGELFF. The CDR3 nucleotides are TGTGCCTGGAGTGTACTGGTGGAGGCCACCGGGGAGCTGTTTTTT.

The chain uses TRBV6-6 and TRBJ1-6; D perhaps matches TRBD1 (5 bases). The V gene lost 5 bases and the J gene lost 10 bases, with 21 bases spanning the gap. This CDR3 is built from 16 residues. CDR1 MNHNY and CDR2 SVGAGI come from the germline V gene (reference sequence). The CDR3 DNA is TGTGCCAGCAGTCCAGACCAGGGTGCGGCGGGGTCACCCCTCCACTTT. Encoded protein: CASSPDQGAAGSPLHF.

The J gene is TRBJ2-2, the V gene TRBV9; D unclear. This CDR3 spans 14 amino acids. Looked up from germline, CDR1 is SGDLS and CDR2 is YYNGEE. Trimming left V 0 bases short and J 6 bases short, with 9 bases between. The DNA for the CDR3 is TGTGCCAGCAGCGTAGTTAACTTACCCGGGGAGCTGTTTTTT. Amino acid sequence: CASSVVNLPGELFF.

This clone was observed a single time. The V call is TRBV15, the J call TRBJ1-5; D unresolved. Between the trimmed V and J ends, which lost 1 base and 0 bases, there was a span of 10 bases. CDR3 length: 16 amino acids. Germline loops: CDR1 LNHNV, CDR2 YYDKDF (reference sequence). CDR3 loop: CATSRAGSGSNQPQHF. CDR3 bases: TGTGCCACCAGCAGAGCCGGCTCAGGTAGCAATCAGCCCCAGCATTTT.

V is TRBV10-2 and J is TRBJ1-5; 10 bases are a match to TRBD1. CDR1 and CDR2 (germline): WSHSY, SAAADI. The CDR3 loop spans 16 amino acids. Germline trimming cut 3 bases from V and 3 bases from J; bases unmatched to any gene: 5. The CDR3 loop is CASSDAGTGANQPQHF. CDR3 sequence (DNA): TGCGCCAGCAGTGACGCAGGGACAGGGGCCAATCAGCCCCAGCATTTT.

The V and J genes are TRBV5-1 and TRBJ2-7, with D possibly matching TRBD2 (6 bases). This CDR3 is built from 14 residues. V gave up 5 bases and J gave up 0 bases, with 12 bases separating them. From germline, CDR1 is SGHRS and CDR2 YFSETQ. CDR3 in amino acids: CASRIQTSSYEQYF. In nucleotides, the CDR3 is TGCGCCAGCAGAATACAGACTAGCTCCTACGAGCAGTACTTC.

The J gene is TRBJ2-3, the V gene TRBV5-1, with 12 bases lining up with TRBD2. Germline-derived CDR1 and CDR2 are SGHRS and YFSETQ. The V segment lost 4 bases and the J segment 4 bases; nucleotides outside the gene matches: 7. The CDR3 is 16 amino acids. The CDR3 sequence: CASSETSGRNPDTQYF. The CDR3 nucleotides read TGCGCCAGCAGCGAAACTAGCGGGAGGAACCCAGATACGCAGTATTTT.